This TCR beta chain was profiled in a study of monozygotic twins with inflammatory bowel disease. PCR of TCRalpha and TCRbeta cDNA was nested, with two rounds of 16 and 9 cycles. From its re-call of the 5' RACE reads, TCRdb lists each CDR3 protein once, without DNA. The sample table sets out hundreds of thousands of distinct CDR3 sequences. CDR1 and CDR2 from the germline V gene are SGHRS and YFSETQ. CDR3 size: 14 residues. The V gene is TRBV5-1, the J gene TRBJ2-5; TCRdb outputs TRBD1, but without DNA this stays unchecked. The sequenced material came from blood. The clonotype originates from a human donor with ulcerative colitis or Crohn's disease, or a healthy co-twin of an affected twin (not recorded which). The CDR3 loop reads CASSFRVKKETQYF.